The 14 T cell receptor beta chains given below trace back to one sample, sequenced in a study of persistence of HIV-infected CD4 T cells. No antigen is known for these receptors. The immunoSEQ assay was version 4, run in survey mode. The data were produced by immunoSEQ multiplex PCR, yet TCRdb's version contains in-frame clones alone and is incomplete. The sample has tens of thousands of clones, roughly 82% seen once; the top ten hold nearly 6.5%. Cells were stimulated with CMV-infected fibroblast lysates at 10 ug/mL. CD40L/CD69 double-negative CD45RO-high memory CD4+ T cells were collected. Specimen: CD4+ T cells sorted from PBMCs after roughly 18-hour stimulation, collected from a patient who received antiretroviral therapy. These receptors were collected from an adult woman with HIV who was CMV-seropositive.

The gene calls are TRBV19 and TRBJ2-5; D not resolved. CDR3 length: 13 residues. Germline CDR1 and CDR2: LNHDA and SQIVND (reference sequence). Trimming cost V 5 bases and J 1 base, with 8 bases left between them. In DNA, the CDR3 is TGTGCCAGTAGTTTGTTAGCCCAAGAGACCCAGTACTTC. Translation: CASSLLAQETQYF.

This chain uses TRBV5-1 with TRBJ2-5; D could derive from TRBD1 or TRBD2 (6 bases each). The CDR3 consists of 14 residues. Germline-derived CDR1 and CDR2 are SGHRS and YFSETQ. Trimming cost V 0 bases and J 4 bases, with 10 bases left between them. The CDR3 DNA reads TGCGCCAGCAGCTTGGAGGGGGGTTCAGAGACCCAGTACTTC. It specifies CASSLEGGSETQYF.

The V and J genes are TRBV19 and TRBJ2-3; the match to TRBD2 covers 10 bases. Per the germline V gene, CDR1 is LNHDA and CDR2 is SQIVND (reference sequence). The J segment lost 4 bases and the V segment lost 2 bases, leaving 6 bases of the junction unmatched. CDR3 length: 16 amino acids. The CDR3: CASSIISGRGADTQYF. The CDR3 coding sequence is TGTGCCAGTAGTATAATAAGCGGGAGGGGTGCAGATACGCAGTATTTT.

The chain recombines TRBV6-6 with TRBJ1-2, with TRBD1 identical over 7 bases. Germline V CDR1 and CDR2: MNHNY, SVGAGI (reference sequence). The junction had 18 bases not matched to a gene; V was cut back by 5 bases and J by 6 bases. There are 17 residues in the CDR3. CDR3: CASSRRARGDTGDGYTF. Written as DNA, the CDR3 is TGTGCCAGCAGTCGACGGGCCAGGGGGGATACGGGGGATGGCTACACCTTC.

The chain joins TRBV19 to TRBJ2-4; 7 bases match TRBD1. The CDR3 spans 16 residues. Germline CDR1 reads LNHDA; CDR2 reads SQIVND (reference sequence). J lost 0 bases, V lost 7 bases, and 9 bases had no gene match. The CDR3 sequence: CASTPGQILAKNIQYF. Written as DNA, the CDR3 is TGTGCCAGTACCCCGGGACAGATATTAGCCAAAAACATTCAGTACTTC. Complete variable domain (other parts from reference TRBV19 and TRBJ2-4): DGGITQSPKYLFRKEGQNVTLSCEQNLNHDAMYWYRQDPGQGLRLIYYSQIVNDFQKGDIAEGYSVSREKKESFPLTVTSAQKNPTAFYLCASTPGQILAKNIQYFGAGTRLSVL.

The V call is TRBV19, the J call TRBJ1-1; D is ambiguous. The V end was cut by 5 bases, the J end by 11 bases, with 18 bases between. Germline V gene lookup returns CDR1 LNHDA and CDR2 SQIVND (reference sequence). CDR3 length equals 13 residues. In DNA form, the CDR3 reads TGTGCCAGTAGTTTACAGCTCACTTTAGGGGCTTTCTTT. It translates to CASSLQLTLGAFF.

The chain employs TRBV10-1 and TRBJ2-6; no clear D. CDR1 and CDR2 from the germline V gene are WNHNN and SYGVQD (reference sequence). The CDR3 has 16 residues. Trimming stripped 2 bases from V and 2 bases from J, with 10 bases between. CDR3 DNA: TGCGCCAGCAGTGAGACGAGGAGTCCTGGGGCCAACGTCCTGACTTTC. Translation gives CASSETRSPGANVLTF.

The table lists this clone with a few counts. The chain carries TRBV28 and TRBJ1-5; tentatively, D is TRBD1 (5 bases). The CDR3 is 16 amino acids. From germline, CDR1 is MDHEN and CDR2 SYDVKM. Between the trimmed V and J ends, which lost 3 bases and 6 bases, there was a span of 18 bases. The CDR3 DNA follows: TGTGCCAGCAGTTTTGCAGGGAGGGGAAAGGGTCAGCCCCAGCATTTT. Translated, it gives CASSFAGRGKGQPQHF.

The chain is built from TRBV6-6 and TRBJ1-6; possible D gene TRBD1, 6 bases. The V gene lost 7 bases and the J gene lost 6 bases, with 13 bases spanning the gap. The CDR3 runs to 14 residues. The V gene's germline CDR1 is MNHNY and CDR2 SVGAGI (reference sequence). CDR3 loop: CASIHRAGNSPLHF. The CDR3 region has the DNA TGTGCCAGCATACACAGGGCGGGTAATTCACCCCTCCACTTT.

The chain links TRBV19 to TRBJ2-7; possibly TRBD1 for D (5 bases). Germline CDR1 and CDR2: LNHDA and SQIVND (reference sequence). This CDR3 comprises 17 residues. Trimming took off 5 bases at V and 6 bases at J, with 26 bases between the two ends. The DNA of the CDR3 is TGTGCCAGTAGTGTCCAGACATACAGGTCCCCCAGCCTCGAGCAGTACTTC. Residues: CASSVQTYRSPSLEQYF.

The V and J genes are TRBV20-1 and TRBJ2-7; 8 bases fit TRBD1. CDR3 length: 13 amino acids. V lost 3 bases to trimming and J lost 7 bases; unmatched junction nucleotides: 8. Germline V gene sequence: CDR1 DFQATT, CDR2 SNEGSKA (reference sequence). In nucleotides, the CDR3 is TGCAGTGCTAGTCCCAGGGGGCGCAGGGAGCAGTACTTC. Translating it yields CSASPRGRREQYF.

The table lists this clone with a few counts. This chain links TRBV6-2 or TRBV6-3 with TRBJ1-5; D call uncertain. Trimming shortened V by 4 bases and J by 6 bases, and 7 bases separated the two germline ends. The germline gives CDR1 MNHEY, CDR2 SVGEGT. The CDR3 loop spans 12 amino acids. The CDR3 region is CASSSVGQPQHF. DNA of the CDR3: TGTGCCAGCAGTTCCGTCGGTCAGCCCCAGCATTTT.

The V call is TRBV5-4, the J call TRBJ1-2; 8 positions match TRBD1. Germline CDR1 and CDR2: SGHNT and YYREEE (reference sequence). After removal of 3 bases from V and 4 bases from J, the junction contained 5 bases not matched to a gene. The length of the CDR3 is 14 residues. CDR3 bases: TGTGCCAGCAGCTACGGACAGGGAGTCTATGGCTACACCTTC. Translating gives CASSYGQGVYGYTF.

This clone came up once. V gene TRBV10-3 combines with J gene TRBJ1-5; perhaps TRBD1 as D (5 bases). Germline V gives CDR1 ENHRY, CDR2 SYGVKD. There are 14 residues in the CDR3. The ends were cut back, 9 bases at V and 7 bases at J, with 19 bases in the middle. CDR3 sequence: CAIAVGGGLQPQHF. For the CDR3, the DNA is TGTGCCATAGCCGTTGGGGGGGGGTTACAGCCCCAGCATTTT.